This T cell receptor beta chain was sequenced for a study of cytotoxic CD8 clonotypes in ibrutinib-treated CLL. Turning to the study itself: Each sample contained, on average, roughly 280,000 productive templates and 80,000 to 95,000 productive rearrangements. Overall study findings and caveats: Sustained-remission and progressing patients had different sampling times. Clonality increased at ibrutinib response and stayed stable in sustained remission. At progression, however, it fell back toward baseline.

Cryopreserved PBMCs provided about 2 micrograms of genomic DNA for the TCR beta libraries. CDR3 size: 12 residues. V lost 1 base and J lost 12, with 12 bases in between. The V gene's germline CDR1 is MNHNS and CDR2 SASEGT. This clone was picked up one time. Its antigen is as yet unknown. Assay: immunoSEQ multiplex PCR; the TCRdb copy retains only in-frame clones and omits some. The sample lists 190,000 or so clones; around 72% were seen once. This TCR came from a human donor with chronic lymphocytic leukemia. Sequenced material: PBMCs, taken after 24 months of ibrutinib treatment. The chain recombines TRBV6-1 with TRBJ1-1; perhaps TRBD1 as D (5 bases). The DNA of the CDR3 is TGTGCCAGCAGTGAAGTGGGGGGTCTGTCTTTCTTT. Protein sequence: CASSEVGGLSFF.